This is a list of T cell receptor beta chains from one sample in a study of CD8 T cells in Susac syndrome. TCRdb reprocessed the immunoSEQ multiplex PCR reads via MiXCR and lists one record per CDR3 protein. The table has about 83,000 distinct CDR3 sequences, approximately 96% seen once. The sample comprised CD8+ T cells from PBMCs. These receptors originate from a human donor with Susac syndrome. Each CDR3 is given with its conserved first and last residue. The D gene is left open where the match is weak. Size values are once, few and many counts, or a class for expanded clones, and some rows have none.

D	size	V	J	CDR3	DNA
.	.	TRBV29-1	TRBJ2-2	CSVGTGLNTGELFF	TGCAGCGTCGGAACGGGCCTTAACACCGGGGAGCTGTTTTTT
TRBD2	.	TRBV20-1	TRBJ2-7	CSAIGTTASYEQYF	TGCAGTGCTATAGGGACTACCGCATCCTACGAGCAGTACTTC
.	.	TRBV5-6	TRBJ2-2	CASSSHRATGELFF	TGTGCCAGCAGCAGTCACAGGGCAACCGGGGAGCTGTTTTTT
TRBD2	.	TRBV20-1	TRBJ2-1	CSALQNRTSGSRRQFF	TGCAGTGCTCTTCAGAACAGGACTAGCGGGAGTCGGCGGCAGTTCTTC
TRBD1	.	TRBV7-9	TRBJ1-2	CASSLEWGTDHHGYTF	TGTGCCAGCAGCTTAGAGTGGGGGACAGACCATCATGGCTACACCTTC
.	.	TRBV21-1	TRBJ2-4	CASSKDTATSGRWNIQYF	TGTGCCAGCAGCAAAGACACTGCGACTAGCGGGAGGTGGAACATTCAGTACTTC
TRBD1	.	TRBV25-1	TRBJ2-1	CASRETGVNEQFF	TGTGCCAGCAGAGAGACAGGGGTCAATGAGCAGTTCTTC
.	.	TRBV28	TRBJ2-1	CASRNRARLNNEQFF	TGTGCCAGCAGAAATCGCGCCAGGTTAAACAATGAGCAGTTCTTC
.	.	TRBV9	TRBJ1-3	CASSGLSGSGNTIYF	TGTGCCAGCAGTGGATTGTCCGGCTCTGGAAACACCATATATTTT
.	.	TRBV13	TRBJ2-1	CASRAGGKQFF	TGTGCCAGCAGGGCTGGAGGGAAGCAGTTCTTC
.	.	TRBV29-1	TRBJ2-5	CSVESTDFQETQYF	TGCAGCGTTGAAAGTACGGATTTCCAAGAGACCCAGTACTTC
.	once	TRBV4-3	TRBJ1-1	CASSQGIVSNTEAFF	TGCGCCAGCAGCCAAGGAATTGTTAGCAACACTGAAGCTTTCTTT
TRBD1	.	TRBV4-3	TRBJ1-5	CASSQERQGSQPQHF	TGCGCCAGCAGCCAAGAGAGACAGGGGAGTCAGCCCCAGCATTTT
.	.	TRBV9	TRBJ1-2	CASSVGAATLYGYTF	TGTGCCAGCAGCGTAGGGGCGGCTACCCTCTATGGCTACACCTTC
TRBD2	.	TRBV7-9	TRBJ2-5	CASSLAGGSAETQYF	TGTGCCAGCAGCTTAGCCGGGGGGTCCGCAGAGACCCAGTACTTC
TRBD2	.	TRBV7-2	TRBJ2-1	CASSLLAGGPNEQFF	TGTGCCAGCAGCTTACTAGCGGGAGGGCCAAATGAGCAGTTCTTC
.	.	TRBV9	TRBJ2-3	CASSVGSATHTQYF	TGTGCCAGCAGCGTCGGGAGCGCCACGCATACGCAGTATTTT
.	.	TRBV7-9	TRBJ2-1	CASSLSGRENEQFF	TGTGCCAGCAGCTTATCCGGGCGGGAAAATGAGCAGTTCTTC
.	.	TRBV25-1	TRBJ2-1	CASSEYRQGYEQFF	TGTGCCAGCAGTGAATATCGCCAGGGATATGAGCAGTTCTTC
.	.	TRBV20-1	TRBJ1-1	CSATQGNTEAFF	TGCAGTGCTACACAGGGGAACACTGAAGCTTTCTTT
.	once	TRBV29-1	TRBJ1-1	CSVWTESMNTEAFF	TGCAGCGTGTGGACAGAGTCCATGAACACTGAAGCTTTCTTT
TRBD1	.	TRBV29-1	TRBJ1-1	CSVDRADNGQDYMNTEAFF	TGCAGCGTTGACCGCGCGGACAACGGACAGGACTACATGAACACTGAAGCTTTCTTT
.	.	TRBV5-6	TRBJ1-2	CASSQTGNGYTF	TGTGCCAGCAGCCAAACAGGGAATGGCTACACCTTC
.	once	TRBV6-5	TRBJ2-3	CASSPGHSTDTQYF	TGTGCCAGCAGCCCGGGACACAGCACAGATACGCAGTATTTT
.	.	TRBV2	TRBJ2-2	CASSDPSYTGELFF	TGTGCCAGCAGTGACCCTAGCTATACCGGGGAGCTGTTTTTT
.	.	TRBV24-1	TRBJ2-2	CATSETTSGIFTGELFF	TGTGCCACCAGTGAAACGACTTCCGGGATTTTCACCGGGGAGCTGTTTTTT
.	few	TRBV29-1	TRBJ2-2	CSVIRGGELFF	TGCAGCGTTATACGGGGTGGGGAGCTGTTTTTT
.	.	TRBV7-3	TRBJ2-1	CASSLAGTIYNEQFF	TGTGCCAGCAGCCTAGCAGGGACAATTTACAATGAGCAGTTCTTC
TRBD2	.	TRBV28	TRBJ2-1	CASSWPPLAGGPSYNEQFF	TGTGCCAGCAGTTGGCCCCCCCTAGCGGGAGGGCCATCCTACAATGAGCAGTTCTTC
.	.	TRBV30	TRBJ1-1	CAWRRGGTEAFF	TGTGCCTGGAGGCGGGGTGGCACTGAAGCTTTCTTT
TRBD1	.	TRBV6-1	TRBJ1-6	CASSPTAGQGNSPLHF	TGTGCCAGCAGTCCTACCGCGGGACAGGGTAATTCACCCCTCCACTTT
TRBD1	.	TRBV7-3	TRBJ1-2	CASSDFRGEVVGYTF	TGTGCCAGCAGCGACTTCAGGGGGGAAGTGGTTGGCTACACCTTC
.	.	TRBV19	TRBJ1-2	CASSRLLGDGYTF	TGTGCCAGTAGTCGACTCCTGGGTGATGGCTACACCTTC
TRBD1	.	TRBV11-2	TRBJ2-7	CASSPDRGSEQYF	TGTGCCAGCAGCCCAGACAGGGGTAGCGAGCAGTACTTC
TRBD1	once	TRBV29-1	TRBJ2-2	CSVWTGDTGELFF	TGCAGCGTTTGGACAGGGGATACCGGGGAGCTGTTTTTT
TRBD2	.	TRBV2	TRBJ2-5	CARFGRDTEETQYF	TGTGCCAGATTCGGGAGGGACACGGAAGAGACCCAGTACTTC
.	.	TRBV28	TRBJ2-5	CASSGGGLDGSETQYF	TGTGCCAGCAGTGGGGGAGGTCTAGATGGGTCAGAGACCCAGTACTTC
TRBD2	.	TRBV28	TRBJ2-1	CASSSLSGSSYNEQFF	TGTGCCAGCAGTTCTCTGAGCGGGAGCTCCTACAATGAGCAGTTCTTC
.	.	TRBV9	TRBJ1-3	CASSRWTDSGNTIYF	TGTGCCAGCAGTAGATGGACAGACTCTGGAAACACCATATATTTT
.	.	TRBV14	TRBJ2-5	CASSQESGSQETQYF	TGTGCCAGCAGCCAAGAGTCGGGGAGTCAAGAGACCCAGTACTTC
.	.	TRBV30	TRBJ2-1	CAWSGGGEQFF	TGTGCCTGGAGCGGAGGAGGCGAGCAGTTCTTC
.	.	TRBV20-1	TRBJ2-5	CSARGLYQETQYF	TGCAGTGCTAGAGGACTGTACCAAGAGACCCAGTACTTC
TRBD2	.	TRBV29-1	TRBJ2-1	CSVVIGAGGYNEQFF	TGCAGCGTTGTTATTGGGGCGGGGGGATACAATGAGCAGTTCTTC
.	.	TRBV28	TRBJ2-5	CASSWLAKTETQYF	TGTGCCAGCAGTTGGTTGGCCAAGACGGAGACCCAGTACTTC
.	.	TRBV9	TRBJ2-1	CASSVAGGSGNEQFF	TGTGCCAGCAGCGTAGCTGGGGGATCAGGCAATGAGCAGTTCTTC
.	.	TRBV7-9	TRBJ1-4	CASSSPIGEKLFF	TGTGCCAGCAGCTCACCGATAGGTGAAAAACTGTTTTTT
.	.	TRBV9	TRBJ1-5	CASSVGGGRDQPQHF	TGTGCCAGCAGCGTAGGTGGAGGGAGGGATCAGCCCCAGCATTTT
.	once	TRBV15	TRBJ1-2	CATNREGVRTF	TGTGCCACCAACAGAGAGGGTGTTCGCACCTTC
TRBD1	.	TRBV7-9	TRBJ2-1	CASSPPKGTGNEQFF	TGTGCCAGCAGCCCGCCCAAAGGGACAGGGAATGAGCAGTTCTTC
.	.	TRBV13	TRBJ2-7	CASSWGLTLSYEQYF	TGTGCCAGCAGTTGGGGCCTGACCCTCTCCTACGAGCAGTACTTC
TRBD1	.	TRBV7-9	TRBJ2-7	CASSQPTGGYEQYF	TGTGCCAGCAGCCAGCCGACAGGGGGTTACGAGCAGTACTTC
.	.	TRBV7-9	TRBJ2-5	CASSFTRDNVYQETQYF	TGTGCCAGCAGCTTTACCCGGGACAACGTTTACCAAGAGACCCAGTACTTC
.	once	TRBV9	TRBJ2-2	CASTLGWEFRPGELFF	TGTGCCAGCACCCTTGGGTGGGAGTTTCGGCCCGGGGAGCTGTTTTTT